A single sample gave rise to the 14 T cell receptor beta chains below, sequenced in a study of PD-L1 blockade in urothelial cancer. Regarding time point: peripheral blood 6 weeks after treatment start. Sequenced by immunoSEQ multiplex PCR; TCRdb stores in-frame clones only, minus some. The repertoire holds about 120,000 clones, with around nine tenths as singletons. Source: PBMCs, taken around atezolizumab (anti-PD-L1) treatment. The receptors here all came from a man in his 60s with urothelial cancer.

CDR3: CASSTDRGLGTEAFF. The DNA of the CDR3 is TGTGCCAGTAGTACTGACAGGGGGTTAGGCACTGAAGCTTTCTTT. J is TRBJ1-1 and V is TRBV19; 9 bases fit TRBD1. The CDR3 length is 15 residues. The ends lost 4 bases at V and 4 bases at J; junction bases unmatched: 7. Per germline, CDR1 LNHDA and CDR2 SQIVND (reference sequence).

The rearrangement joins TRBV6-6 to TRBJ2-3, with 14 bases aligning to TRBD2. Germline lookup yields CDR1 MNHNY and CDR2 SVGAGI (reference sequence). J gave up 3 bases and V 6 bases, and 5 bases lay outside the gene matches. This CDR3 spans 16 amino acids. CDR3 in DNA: TGTGCCAGCAGGACTAGCGGGGGGGCGGGGACAGATACGCAGTATTTT. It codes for CASRTSGGAGTDTQYF.

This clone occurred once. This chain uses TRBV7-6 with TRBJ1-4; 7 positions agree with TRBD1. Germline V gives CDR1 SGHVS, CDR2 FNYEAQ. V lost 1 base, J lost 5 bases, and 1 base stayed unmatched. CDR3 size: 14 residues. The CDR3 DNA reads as TGTGCCAGCAGCTTAGGGACAGGCAATGAAAAACTGTTTTTT. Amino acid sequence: CASSLGTGNEKLFF.

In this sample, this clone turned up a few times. The CDR3: CAWASGRAVYF. In DNA, the CDR3 is TGTGCCTGGGCTAGCGGGAGGGCGGTGTACTTC. The chain carries TRBV30 and TRBJ2-7, with TRBD2 matching 12 bases. CDR1 is GTSNPN, CDR2 SVGIG, per germline (reference sequence). This CDR3 comprises 11 residues. After removal of 5 bases from V and 12 bases from J, the junction contained 5 bases not matched to a gene.

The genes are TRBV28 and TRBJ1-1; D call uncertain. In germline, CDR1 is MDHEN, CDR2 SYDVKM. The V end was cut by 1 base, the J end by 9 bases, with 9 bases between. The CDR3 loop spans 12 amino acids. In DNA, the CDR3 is TGTGCCAGCAGTTTATACCTAGCCCAAGCTTTCTTT. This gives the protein CASSLYLAQAFF.

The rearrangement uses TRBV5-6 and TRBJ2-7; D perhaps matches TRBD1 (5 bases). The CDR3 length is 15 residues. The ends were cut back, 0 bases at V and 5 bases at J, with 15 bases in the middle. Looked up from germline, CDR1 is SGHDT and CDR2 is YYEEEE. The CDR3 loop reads CASSLAGQGRNEQYF. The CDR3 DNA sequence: TGTGCCAGCAGCTTGGCCGGGCAGGGCAGGAACGAGCAGTACTTC.

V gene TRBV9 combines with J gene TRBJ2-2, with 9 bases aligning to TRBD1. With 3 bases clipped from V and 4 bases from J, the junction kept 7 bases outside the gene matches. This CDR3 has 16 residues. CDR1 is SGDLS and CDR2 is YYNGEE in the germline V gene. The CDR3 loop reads CASSGRGQGFTGELFF. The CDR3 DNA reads TGTGCCAGCAGCGGGAGGGGACAGGGATTCACCGGGGAGCTGTTTTTT.

For the CDR3, the DNA is TGTGCCAGCAGCTTGGGACTCGCGGGACATGAGCAGTTCTTC. This sequence encodes CASSLGLAGHEQFF. The chain has TRBV7-9 and TRBJ2-1, with a possible D match to TRBD2 (6 bases). CDR3 length: 14 residues. The V end lost 3 bases, the J end lost 8 bases, and 14 bases lay between the germline ends. Germline V gene lookup returns CDR1 SEHNR and CDR2 FQNEAQ (reference sequence). The full variable domain, rest sourced from reference TRBV7-9 and TRBJ2-1, is DTGVSQNPRHKITKRGQNVTFRCDPISEHNRLYWYRQTLGQGPEFLTYFQNEAQLEKSRLLSDRFSAERPKGSFSTLEIQRTEQGDSAMYLCASSLGLAGHEQFFGPGTRLTVL.

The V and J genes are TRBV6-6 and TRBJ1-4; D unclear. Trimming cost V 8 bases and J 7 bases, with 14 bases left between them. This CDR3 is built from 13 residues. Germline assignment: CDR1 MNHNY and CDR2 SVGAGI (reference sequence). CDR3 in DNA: TGTGCCAGCGGCCGGCAGAGGCTTGAAAAACTGTTTTTT. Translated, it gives CASGRQRLEKLFF.

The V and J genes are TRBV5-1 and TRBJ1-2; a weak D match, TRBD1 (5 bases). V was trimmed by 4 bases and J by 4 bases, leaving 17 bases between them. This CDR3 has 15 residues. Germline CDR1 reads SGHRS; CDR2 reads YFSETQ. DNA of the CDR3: TGCGCCAGCAGCAGCGAAGGGGTTTGGAGCTATGGCTACACCTTC. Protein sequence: CASSSEGVWSYGYTF.

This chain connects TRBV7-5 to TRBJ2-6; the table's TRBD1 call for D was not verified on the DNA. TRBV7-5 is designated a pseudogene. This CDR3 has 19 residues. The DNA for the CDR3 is TGTGTCAGAAGCTACCACAGGGCACGCCGTAACTCTGGGGCCAACGTCCTGACTTTC. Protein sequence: CVRSYHRARRNSGANVLTF.

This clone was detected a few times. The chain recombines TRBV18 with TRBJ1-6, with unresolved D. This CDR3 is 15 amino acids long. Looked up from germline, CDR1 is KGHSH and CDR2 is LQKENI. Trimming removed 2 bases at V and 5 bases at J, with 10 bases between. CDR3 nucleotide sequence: TGTGCCAGCTCACCAGAGGGCGTCCATAATTCACCCCTCCACTTT. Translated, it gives CASSPEGVHNSPLHF.

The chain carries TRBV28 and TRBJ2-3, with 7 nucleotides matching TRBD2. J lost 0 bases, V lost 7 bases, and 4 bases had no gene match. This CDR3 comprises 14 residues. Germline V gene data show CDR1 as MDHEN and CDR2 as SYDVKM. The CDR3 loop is CASNGGTSTDTQYF. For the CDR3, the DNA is TGTGCCAGCAACGGGGGGACTAGCACAGATACGCAGTATTTT.

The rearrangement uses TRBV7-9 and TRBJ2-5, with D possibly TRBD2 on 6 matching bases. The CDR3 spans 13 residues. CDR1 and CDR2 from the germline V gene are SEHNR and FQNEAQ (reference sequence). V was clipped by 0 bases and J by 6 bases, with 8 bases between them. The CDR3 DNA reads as TGTGCCAGCAGCTTAGCGGCGGGGCAGACCCAGTACTTC. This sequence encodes CASSLAAGQTQYF.